This note documents a single T cell receptor beta chain sequence. What it binds is not known. These data come from a study of cytomegalovirus exposure and HLA in healthy donors. Study conclusions and caveats: According to a later analysis, donors in an Asian-associated ancestry cluster reportedly had fewer N-insertions than the 666-donor mean. TCR beta V segments were, for the most part, productive about 87% or about 30% of the time in an earlier analysis.

This CDR3 is 15 amino acids long. V was clipped by 0 bases and J by 5 bases, with 14 bases between them. Germline-derived CDR1 and CDR2 are SEHNR and FQNEAQ (reference sequence). Amplification used 60 Vbeta primers and 13 Jbeta primers. Some clones are missing from TCRdb's copy, which holds only in-frame ones; the method was immunoSEQ multiplex PCR. This table holds 150,000 to 200,000 clones, 65% to 80% found once. The TCR comes from a male donor in good health and CMV-seronegative. Material for sequencing was PBMCs. The rearrangement uses TRBV7-9 and TRBJ2-7; TRBD1 is a possible D gene (5 bases). CDR3 sequence (DNA): TGTGCCAGCAGCTTAGCATCACAGGAAATCCACGAGCAGTACTTC. It codes for CASSLASQEIHEQYF.